The 30 T cell receptor beta chains in this list originate from one sample, sequenced in a study of blood T cell repertoires in COVID-19. Using immunoSEQ multiplex PCR, the repertoire was profiled, and TCRdb retains in-frame clones only, with some absent. The table includes around 270,000 clones, around nine tenths detected once. The sequencing sample was made of PBMCs or T cells enriched from blood (not recorded which). The receptors derive from a woman in her forties who had been exposed to COVID-19.

V gene TRBV7-3 combines with J gene TRBJ2-2; TRBD1 is a possible D gene (5 bases). The CDR3 consists of 14 residues. V lost 5 bases and J 4 bases, leaving 11 bases between the germline ends. Per germline, CDR1 SGHTA and CDR2 FQGTGA. CDR3 sequence: CASSDFGATGELFF. In DNA form, the CDR3 reads TGTGCCAGCAGCGACTTTGGGGCCACCGGGGAGCTGTTTTTT.

J is TRBJ2-1 and V is TRBV27; 11 bases match TRBD2. The CDR3 runs 15 residues. V trimming: 6 bases; J trimming: 7 bases; junction bases outside the gene matches: 8. In germline, CDR1 is MNHEY, CDR2 SMNVEV (reference sequence). The CDR3 nucleotides read TGTGCCAGCAGCAATCGACTAGCGGGAATGAATGAGCAGTTCTTC. Amino acids: CASSNRLAGMNEQFF.

This clone has only one observation. The chain is built from TRBV15 and TRBJ1-5; 9 bases match TRBD1. The CDR3 is 17 amino acids. V dropped 0 bases and J dropped 3; count of bases not matched to a gene: 6. Germline CDR1 is LNHNV and CDR2 is YYDKDF (reference sequence). The CDR3 protein is CATSRDIQGAVNQPQHF. The CDR3 coding sequence is TGTGCCACCAGCAGAGATATACAGGGGGCCGTCAATCAGCCCCAGCATTTT.

The chain employs TRBV30 and TRBJ1-6; D is uncertain. Germline CDR1 and CDR2: GTSNPN and SVGIG (reference sequence). V was trimmed by 1 base and J by 0 bases, leaving 10 bases between them. The length of the CDR3 is 16 residues. The CDR3 spells CAWSGSRSSYNSPLHF. CDR3 bases: TGTGCCTGGAGTGGGTCTAGGAGCTCCTATAATTCACCCCTCCACTTT.

V and J are TRBV6-5 and TRBJ1-5; D is perhaps TRBD1 (6 bases). Trimming shortened V by 6 bases and J by 0 bases, and 12 bases separated the two germline ends. Germline CDR1 MNHEY, CDR2 SVGAGI. This CDR3 spans 15 amino acids. The CDR3 coding sequence is TGTGCCAGCAGAATGACAGGTTATAGCAATCAGCCCCAGCATTTT. As protein: CASRMTGYSNQPQHF.

V usage is TRBV11-3 and J usage is TRBJ2-3, with 9 bases identical to TRBD2. This CDR3 is 17 amino acids long. The V and J ends lost 1 base and 0 bases, in that order; junction bases with no gene match: 5. Germline V CDR1 and CDR2: SGHNT, YENEEA. The CDR3 DNA reads TGTGCCAGCAGCTTAGGGACTAGCGTTTCTAGCACAGATACGCAGTATTTT. Its protein product is CASSLGTSVSSTDTQYF.

V and J are TRBV7-8 and TRBJ2-2, with D possibly being TRBD2 (7 bases). Germline V gene sequence: CDR1 SGHVS, CDR2 FQNEAQ. The length of the CDR3 is 16 residues. V gave up 2 bases and J gave up 4 bases, with 14 bases separating them. Here the CDR3 DNA reads TGTGCCAGCAGCTTATTGGGGGGGGCCAGCACCGGGGAGCTGTTTTTT. Its translation is CASSLLGGASTGELFF.

DNA of the CDR3: TGCGCCAGCAGCTTGGGCAGGGGGCGCGCCGGGGAGCTGTTTTTT. Translating gives CASSLGRGRAGELFF. The J gene is TRBJ2-2, the V gene TRBV5-1; 8 bases map to TRBD1. With 0 bases clipped from V and 6 bases from J, the junction kept 4 bases outside the gene matches. Germline CDR1 and CDR2: SGHRS and YFSETQ. CDR3 length: 15 amino acids.

The J gene is TRBJ1-5, the V gene TRBV21-1; the tabulated D call, TRBD1, remains unverified against the DNA. TRBV21-1 is marked as a pseudogene. This CDR3 has 19 residues. CDR3 protein: CASSGSGKIPKFSNQPQHF. CDR3 sequence (DNA): TGTGCCAGCAGCGGGTCAGGGAAGATACCTAAATTTAGCAATCAGCCCCAGCATTTT.

The chain has TRBV5-1 and TRBJ2-1, with D possibly matching TRBD2 (6 bases). V lost 4 bases to trimming and J lost 4 bases, with 18 bases between them. Germline CDR1 reads SGHRS; CDR2 reads YFSETQ. This CDR3 is 16 amino acids long. CDR3 DNA: TGCGCCAGCAGCGTAGCTAGGGACTCCCGATACAATGAGCAGTTCTTC. Translated: CASSVARDSRYNEQFF.

The sample holds one count of this clone. The V and J genes are TRBV30 and TRBJ1-5; tentative D call: TRBD1 (5 bases). V lost 4 bases and J lost 0, with 13 bases in between. Germline assignment: CDR1 GTSNPN and CDR2 SVGIG (reference sequence). This CDR3 region has 15 residues. CDR3 sequence: CAWKSMGLSNQPQHF. As DNA, the CDR3 is TGTGCCTGGAAAAGTATGGGGCTTAGCAATCAGCCCCAGCATTTT.

This chain joins TRBV4-3 and TRBJ2-1; 8 bases are a match to TRBD2. V gave up 2 bases and J gave up 9 bases; unmatched junction bases: 12. The CDR3 is made up of 16 amino acids. In germline, CDR1 is LGHNA, CDR2 YSLEER. The CDR3 loop is CASSQLWAGGASEQFF. The CDR3 DNA follows: TGCGCCAGCAGCCAATTGTGGGCGGGAGGAGCATCTGAGCAGTTCTTC.

The rearrangement joins TRBV2 to TRBJ1-2; 8 nucleotides match TRBD1. The V and J ends lost 4 bases and 8 bases, in that order; junction bases with no gene match: 9. From germline, CDR1 is SNHLY and CDR2 FYNNEI. CDR3 size: 14 residues. The CDR3, as DNA: TGTGCCAGCAGTGTCGCTGAGACAGGGGTCGGCTACACCTTC. It yields the protein CASSVAETGVGYTF.

V gene TRBV5-1 combines with J gene TRBJ2-5; D perhaps matches TRBD2 (5 bases). V was shortened by 1 base and J by 4 bases, with 14 bases between the two germline ends. Germline V gene data show CDR1 as SGHRS and CDR2 as YFSETQ. This CDR3 is built from 15 residues. The CDR3 nucleotides read TGCGCCAGCAGCTTGTCTTTGGGCGGGCGAGAGACCCAGTACTTC. It encodes CASSLSLGGRETQYF.

This rearrangement joins TRBV19 to TRBJ1-5; D is undetermined. The CDR3 contains 15 residues. The germline V and J ends were trimmed by 0 bases and 2 bases, with 8 bases remaining between them. Looked up from germline, CDR1 is LNHDA and CDR2 is SQIVND (reference sequence). CDR3 DNA sequence: TGTGCCAGTAGTATAGAAGGTGAGGGCAATCAGCCCCAGCATTTT. Translation: CASSIEGEGNQPQHF.

This chain uses TRBV10-3 with TRBJ1-2, with a tentative D call TRBD1 (5 bases). From germline, CDR1 is ENHRY and CDR2 SYGVKD. The CDR3 consists of 14 residues. V lost 6 bases and J lost 6, with 17 bases in between. CDR3 residues: CAIRDNLFQDGYTF. CDR3 coding DNA: TGTGCCATCAGGGACAATCTGTTCCAGGATGGCTACACCTTC.

This chain links TRBV4-3 with TRBJ2-1; tentatively, D is TRBD1 (6 bases). Germline V gene lookup returns CDR1 LGHNA and CDR2 YSLEER. V lost 6 bases to trimming and J lost 0 bases, with 12 bases between them. The CDR3 runs 15 residues. The CDR3, as DNA: TGCGCCAGCAGACAGGGACCGACCTCCTACAATGAGCAGTTCTTC. Translation gives CASRQGPTSYNEQFF.

The chain recombines TRBV3-1 (or the pseudogene TRBV3-2) with TRBJ1-4; tentatively, D is TRBD1 (6 bases). The germline V gene has CDR1 LGHDT and CDR2 YNNKEL (reference sequence). The CDR3 is 18 residues long. V gave up 1 base and J gave up 4 bases, with 19 bases separating them. The CDR3 region has the DNA TGTGCCAGCAGCCAAGTCCAAGCCAAGGGGGATCTTAATGAAAAACTGTTTTTT. It translates to CASSQVQAKGDLNEKLFF.

The chain uses TRBV2 and TRBJ2-1; 8 bases map to TRBD2. This CDR3 region has 16 residues. Unmatched junction bases numbered 14, after V lost 6 bases and J lost 7 bases. Germline lookup yields CDR1 SNHLY and CDR2 FYNNEI. In DNA, the CDR3 is TGTGCCAGCAGGGCGGCGGGCGGGGGGATTTATAATGAGCAGTTCTTC. It encodes CASRAAGGGIYNEQFF.

The J gene is TRBJ1-1, the V gene TRBV27, with D possibly being TRBD1 (6 bases). The V gene lost 5 bases and the J gene lost 4 bases, with 14 bases spanning the gap. The CDR3 sequence is 14 residues long. Germline CDR1 reads MNHEY; CDR2 reads SMNVEV (reference sequence). Here the CDR3 reads CASSPHRDGTEAFF. In nucleotides, the CDR3 is TGTGCCAGCAGTCCTCACAGGGACGGCACTGAAGCTTTCTTT.

The rearrangement uses TRBV7-2 and TRBJ2-3; 7 nucleotides agree with TRBD2. CDR3 length: 15 residues. The V gene end was trimmed by 7 bases and the J gene end by 5 bases; junction bases not matched to a gene: 12. Germline V lookup: CDR1 SGHTA, CDR2 FQGNSA. The CDR3 is CASTLGAGVRDTQYF. CDR3 DNA: TGTGCCAGCACCCTAGGGGCGGGAGTGAGAGATACGCAGTATTTT.

This rearrangement joins TRBV28 to TRBJ2-1, with D possibly being TRBD1 (5 bases). CDR3 length equals 12 residues. Germline V gene data show CDR1 as MDHEN and CDR2 as SYDVKM. The V gene lost 3 bases and the J gene lost 9 bases, with 9 bases spanning the gap. For the CDR3, the DNA is TGTGCCAGCAGTTTTGACAGTCCTGAGCAGTTCTTC. As protein: CASSFDSPEQFF.

This clone was counted a single time. This chain joins TRBV7-8 and TRBJ2-5; 12 bases align to TRBD2. The CDR3 spans 16 residues. The V and J ends lost 5 bases and 5 bases, in that order; junction bases with no gene match: 9. Germline V gives CDR1 SGHVS, CDR2 FQNEAQ. The CDR3 reads CASSLVTSGGRETQYF. The CDR3 DNA reads TGTGCCAGCAGCCTCGTGACTAGCGGGGGTCGGGAGACCCAGTACTTC.

There are a few counts of this clone. V and J are TRBV28 and TRBJ1-1, with D possibly being TRBD1 (6 bases). Germline assignment: CDR1 MDHEN and CDR2 SYDVKM. V gave up 5 bases and J gave up 10 bases, with 20 bases separating them. The CDR3 has 14 amino acids. DNA of the CDR3: TGTGCCAGCAGTCCCCCCGCAGGGGCCCTAAGAGCTTTCTTT. Translated, it gives CASSPPAGALRAFF.

The genes are TRBV28 and TRBJ2-7; a weak D match, TRBD2 (6 bases). V lost 3 bases to trimming and J lost 2 bases, with 14 bases between them. CDR3 length: 15 residues. Germline V CDR1 and CDR2: MDHEN, SYDVKM. This CDR3 is CASSFSGLMAYEQYF. The CDR3 DNA sequence: TGTGCCAGCAGTTTTTCGGGACTGATGGCCTACGAGCAGTACTTC. The whole variable domain, filled in from reference TRBV28 and TRBJ2-7, reads DVKVTQSSRYLVKRTGEKVFLECVQDMDHENMFWYRQDPGLGLRLIYFSYDVKMKEKGDIPEGYSVSREKKERFSLILESASTNQTSMYLCASSFSGLMAYEQYFGPGTRLTVT.

This rearrangement joins TRBV5-1 to TRBJ1-6, with D maybe TRBD1 (6 bases). The ends were cut back, 2 bases at V and 8 bases at J, with 11 bases in the middle. From germline, CDR1 is SGHRS and CDR2 YFSETQ. The CDR3 extends over 14 amino acids. CDR3 bases: TGCGCCAGCAGCTTACAGGGTAACGATTCACCCCTCCACTTT. It codes for CASSLQGNDSPLHF.

The chain couples TRBV20-1 to TRBJ2-1, with 13 bases lining up with TRBD2. V lost 3 bases to trimming and J lost 8 bases; unmatched junction nucleotides: 7. The CDR3 is 15 residues long. In germline, CDR1 is DFQATT, CDR2 SNEGSKA (reference sequence). CDR3 nucleotides: TGCAGTGCTAGTAAAGGACTAGCGGGAGTTTATGAGCAGTTCTTC. Translating gives CSASKGLAGVYEQFF.

With respect to this clone: At one end the junction does not follow the germline gene, possibly because of a read error. This chain's CDR3 is CASSTEPGIHQPQHF. The CDR3 nucleotides read TGTGCCAGCAGCACCGAACCGGGGATCCACCAGCCCCAGCATTTT. The chain links TRBV5-1 to TRBJ1-5; D not resolved. This CDR3 spans 15 amino acids. Looked up from germline, CDR1 is SGHRS and CDR2 is YFSETQ.

The genes are TRBV6-5 and TRBJ2-7, with D maybe TRBD2 (6 bases). Trimming took off 4 bases at V and 6 bases at J, with 13 bases between the two ends. Per the germline V gene, CDR1 is MNHEY and CDR2 is SVGAGI. This CDR3 is 13 amino acids long. The CDR3 coding sequence is TGTGCCAGCAGTTTAACGACAGCGGGCGAGCAGTACTTC. Its protein is CASSLTTAGEQYF.

CDR3 nucleotides: TGTGCCAGCAGCGTGCGGCGGGGGCTGTTGGATACGCAGTATTTT. Its protein is CASSVRRGLLDTQYF. This chain joins TRBV9 and TRBJ2-3; tentative D call: TRBD2 (7 bases). Germline V lookup: CDR1 SGDLS, CDR2 YYNGEE. The CDR3 consists of 15 residues. V dropped 2 bases and J dropped 6 bases, with 16 bases sitting between them.